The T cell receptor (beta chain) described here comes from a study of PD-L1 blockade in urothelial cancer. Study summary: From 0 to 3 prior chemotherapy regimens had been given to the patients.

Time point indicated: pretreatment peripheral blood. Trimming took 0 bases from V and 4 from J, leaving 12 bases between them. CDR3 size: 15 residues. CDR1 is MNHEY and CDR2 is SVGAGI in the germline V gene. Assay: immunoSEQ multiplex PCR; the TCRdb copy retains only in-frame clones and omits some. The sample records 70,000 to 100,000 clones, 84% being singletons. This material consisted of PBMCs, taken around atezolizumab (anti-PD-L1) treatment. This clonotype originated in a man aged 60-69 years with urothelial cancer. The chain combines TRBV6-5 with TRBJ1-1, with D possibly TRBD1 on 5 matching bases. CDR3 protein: CASSYSRRGPTEAFF. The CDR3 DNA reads TGTGCCAGCAGTTACTCGAGGAGGGGCCCCACTGAAGCTTTCTTT.